What follows are 23 T cell receptor beta chains derived from one specimen sequenced in a study of neurological immune-mediated disorders. TCRdb analysed the 5' RACE reads with MiXCR anew, one entry per CDR3 protein. The sample has 30,000 to 45,000 distinct CDR3 sequences, about 9.9% seen once. Specimen: CD4+ T cells from blood. These receptors came from a woman aged 25 to 45 with HTLV-1-associated myelopathy (HAM/TSP).

This clonotype was found many times. The rearrangement uses TRBV6-2 or TRBV6-3 and TRBJ1-1; TRBD1 matches at 7 bases. Looked up from germline, CDR1 is MNHEY and CDR2 is SVGEGT. This CDR3 contains 13 residues. V was clipped by 11 bases and J by 1 base; unmatched bases: 7. The CDR3 DNA is TGTGCCGGGGGGGACAGCGCGAACACTGAAGCTTTCTTT. Encoded protein: CAGGDSANTEAFF.

This clonotype showed up many times. The chain recombines TRBV5-1 with TRBJ1-5; tentatively, D is TRBD1 (6 bases). Germline assignment: CDR1 SGHRS and CDR2 YFSETQ. The CDR3 is made up of 18 amino acids. V lost 0 bases to trimming and J lost 0 bases, with 16 bases between them. CDR3 in amino acids: CASSLDGGRGSSNQPQHF. CDR3 nucleotide sequence: TGCGCCAGCAGCTTGGACGGGGGGCGCGGATCTAGCAATCAGCCCCAGCATTTT.

This clonotype was counted at least ten times. The V call is TRBV6-1, the J call TRBJ1-2, with 8 bases matching TRBD1. CDR1 and CDR2 (germline): MNHNS, SASEGT. The trim removed 4 bases at V and 4 bases at J, leaving 14 bases unmatched. This CDR3 spans 17 amino acids. CDR3 nucleotides: TGTGCCAGCAGTGCAGCCGGGACAGGACTTCCCCCCTATGGCTACACCTTC. It codes for CASSAAGTGLPPYGYTF.

In its sample, this clonotype was seen many times. The V call is TRBV20-1, the J call TRBJ2-1; TRBD1 aligns across 7 bases. The CDR3 spans 16 residues. CDR1 DFQATT and CDR2 SNEGSKA come from the germline V gene (reference sequence). Trimming at V came to 2 bases and at J to 4 bases, leaving 11 bases not matched to a gene. The CDR3 sequence: CSARSNMGQRYNEQFF. CDR3 bases: TGCAGTGCTAGATCTAACATGGGACAGCGTTACAATGAGCAGTTCTTC.

This clonotype was counted ten times or more. The chain recombines TRBV7-2 with TRBJ1-1, with D perhaps TRBD1 (5 bases). The CDR3 runs to 14 residues. Trimming removed 5 bases from V and 7 bases from J, with 17 bases in between. The germline V gene has CDR1 SGHTA and CDR2 FQGNSA. The CDR3 nucleotides are TGTGCCAGCAGCGAGCAGGTGGGGCCGGGTGAAGCTTTCTTT. Translating it yields CASSEQVGPGEAFF.

This clonotype appeared many times. V gene TRBV11-3 combines with J gene TRBJ1-1; D uncertain. V was trimmed by 5 bases and J by 1 base, leaving 11 bases between them. This CDR3 contains 14 residues. CDR1 SGHNT and CDR2 YENEEA come from the germline V gene. The CDR3 region has the DNA TGTGCCAGCAGCCTCGGGCGTTCGAACACTGAAGCTTTCTTT. Amino acid sequence: CASSLGRSNTEAFF.

This clonotype was counted ten times or more. V is TRBV20-1 and J is TRBJ1-1, with 9 nucleotides matching TRBD1. This CDR3 region has 15 residues. CDR1 and CDR2 (germline): DFQATT, SNEGSKA (reference sequence). After removal of 5 bases from V and 5 bases from J, the junction contained 12 bases not matched to a gene. This CDR3 is CSAPDLQGARTEAFF. DNA for the CDR3: TGCAGTGCTCCCGACTTACAGGGGGCGCGAACTGAAGCTTTCTTT.

This clonotype was counted at least ten times. CDR3 sequence (DNA): TGCGCCAGCAGCTTTGACCCTAGCAATCAGCCCCAGCATTTT. This gives the protein CASSFDPSNQPQHF. The rearrangement links TRBV5-1 to TRBJ1-5; D gene ambiguous. The CDR3 has 14 residues. Trimming took off 2 bases at V and 0 bases at J, with 6 bases between the two ends. Germline values: CDR1 SGHRS, CDR2 YFSETQ.

This clonotype was observed at least ten times. Here the CDR3 reads CASSISHSNSNQPQHF. CDR3 nucleotide sequence: TGTGCCAGTAGTATCAGTCATAGTAATAGCAATCAGCCCCAGCATTTT. The rearrangement joins TRBV19 to TRBJ1-5; D remains unclear. V was trimmed by 3 bases and J by 0 bases, leaving 12 bases between them. The V gene's germline CDR1 is LNHDA and CDR2 SQIVND (reference sequence). This CDR3 has 16 residues.

This clonotype has a count of ten or more. The chain joins TRBV29-1 to TRBJ2-2; D assignment may be TRBD1 or TRBD2 (5 bases each). CDR3 length: 11 residues. Between the trimmed V and J ends, which lost 6 bases and 6 bases, there was a span of 8 bases. Germline CDR1 and CDR2: SQVTM and ANQGSEA. The CDR3 sequence: CSVGRPGELFF. CDR3 coding DNA: TGCAGCGTGGGACGACCCGGGGAGCTGTTTTTT.

This clonotype came up many times. The chain links TRBV5-1 to TRBJ2-3, with 11 positions matching TRBD2. The CDR3 is made up of 18 amino acids. V shed 7 bases and J 2 bases; nucleotides not matched to a gene: 15. Germline assignment: CDR1 SGHRS and CDR2 YFSETQ. The CDR3, as DNA: TGCGCCAGCGATTCCTTGGCTAGCGGGGGGCCAAACACAGATACGCAGTATTTT. Protein sequence: CASDSLASGGPNTDTQYF.

This clonotype came up a few times. CDR3 residues: CASSQEGLAGGTGELFF. CDR3 coding DNA: TGTGCCAGCAGCCAAGAGGGACTAGCGGGGGGGACCGGGGAGCTGTTTTTT. This rearrangement joins TRBV4-2 to TRBJ2-2, with 16 bases aligning to TRBD2. The germline gives CDR1 LGHNA, CDR2 YNFKEQ. This CDR3 is 17 amino acids long. V dropped 0 bases and J dropped 5; count of bases not matched to a gene: 0.

This clonotype was seen repeatedly, ten times or more. This rearrangement joins TRBV3-1 to TRBJ2-1; D possibly corresponds to TRBD2 (5 bases). V lost 0 bases and J 5 bases, leaving 11 bases between the germline ends. CDR3 length: 15 amino acids. CDR1 LGHDT and CDR2 YNNKEL come from the germline V gene (reference sequence). The CDR3, as DNA: TGTGCCAGCAGCCAAGATCCGCGGGCAAACAATGAGCAGTTCTTC. This encodes CASSQDPRANNEQFF.

Many counts were recorded for this clonotype. This chain joins TRBV24-1 and TRBJ2-3; 7 bases match TRBD2. With 8 bases clipped from V and 2 bases from J, the junction kept 9 bases outside the gene matches. This CDR3 region has 15 residues. Germline lookup yields CDR1 KGHDR and CDR2 SFDVKD. CDR3 residues: CATTGRGLNTDTQYF. The CDR3 DNA follows: TGTGCCACCACTGGGAGGGGCCTGAACACAGATACGCAGTATTTT.

At least ten counts were recorded for this clonotype. The chain carries TRBV5-1 and TRBJ2-2; 9 bases line up with TRBD1. V dropped 4 bases and J dropped 5; count of bases not matched to a gene: 9. The V gene's germline CDR1 is SGHRS and CDR2 YFSETQ. The CDR3 runs 16 residues. The CDR3 bases are TGCGCCAGCAGCCCCCGACAGGGGGAAGGTACCGGGGAGCTGTTTTTT. Its protein product is CASSPRQGEGTGELFF.

This clonotype was picked up many times. The J gene is TRBJ2-1, the V gene TRBV20-1; 12 nucleotides agree with TRBD2. This CDR3 contains 14 residues. The V and J ends lost 5 bases and 9 bases, in that order; junction bases with no gene match: 8. Germline lookup yields CDR1 DFQATT and CDR2 SNEGSKA (reference sequence). The CDR3 reads CSAASSGGAVEQFF. In DNA, the CDR3 is TGCAGTGCTGCATCTAGCGGGGGGGCCGTTGAGCAGTTCTTC.

This clonotype was counted many times. The CDR3 bases are TGCAGTGCTCGACAGGGGGCTGGGAACACTGAAGCTTTCTTT. Its protein product is CSARQGAGNTEAFF. The chain combines TRBV20-1 with TRBJ1-1; 10 nucleotides agree with TRBD1. CDR1 is DFQATT and CDR2 is SNEGSKA in the germline V gene (reference sequence). The CDR3 covers 14 residues. Trimming took 5 bases from V and 1 from J; bases not matched to a gene: 4.

This clonotype appeared many times. V is TRBV6-6 and J is TRBJ2-1; perhaps TRBD2 as D (5 bases). Trimming stripped 2 bases from V and 0 bases from J, with 8 bases between. The length of the CDR3 is 15 residues. CDR1 is MNHNY, CDR2 SVGAGI, per germline (reference sequence). The CDR3 loop is CASSYGESSYNEQFF. CDR3 coding DNA: TGTGCCAGCAGTTACGGGGAGAGCTCCTACAATGAGCAGTTCTTC.

This clonotype has a single count. The J gene is TRBJ1-2, the V gene TRBV5-8; TRBD1 aligns across 8 bases. V lost 6 bases to trimming and J lost 4 bases; unmatched junction nucleotides: 5. This CDR3 region has 13 residues. Germline V gene lookup returns CDR1 SGHTS and CDR2 YDEGEE. The CDR3 sequence: CASTTGGAYGYTF. The CDR3 nucleotides are TGTGCCAGCACAACAGGGGGAGCCTATGGCTACACCTTC.

This clonotype was detected ten times or more. The rearrangement links TRBV9 to TRBJ1-1, with D perhaps matching TRBD1 (5 bases). Trimming cost V 3 bases and J 1 base, with 10 bases left between them. CDR1 is SGDLS and CDR2 is YYNGEE in the germline V gene. This CDR3 has 14 amino acids. In DNA, the CDR3 is TGTGCCAGCAGCGAGGGGTTTACGAACACTGAAGCTTTCTTT. This translates into CASSEGFTNTEAFF.

There are many counts of this clonotype. CDR3 protein: CASSDPGRKTGELFF. DNA of the CDR3: TGTGCCAGCTCAGACCCTGGGAGAAAAACCGGGGAGCTGTTTTTT. V is TRBV18 and J is TRBJ2-2; TRBD2 might be the D (5 bases). The CDR3 runs 15 residues. In germline, CDR1 is KGHSH, CDR2 LQKENI. The V end lost 5 bases, the J end lost 5 bases, and 15 bases lay between the germline ends.

This clonotype was seen at least ten times. The chain combines TRBV20-1 with TRBJ2-3; D unresolved. V lost 1 base, J lost 1 base, and 6 bases lay in between. The CDR3 spans 13 residues. Germline V gives CDR1 DFQATT, CDR2 SNEGSKA (reference sequence). As DNA, the CDR3 is TGCAGTGCTAGAGTGTATCGCACAGATACGCAGTATTTT. It is translated as CSARVYRTDTQYF.

This clonotype was picked up many times. V gene TRBV7-9 combines with J gene TRBJ1-1; 11 bases align to TRBD1. The junction had 4 bases not matched to a gene; V was cut back by 4 bases and J by 0 bases. Germline CDR1 reads SEHNR; CDR2 reads FQNEAQ (reference sequence). The CDR3 extends over 16 amino acids. CDR3 nucleotides: TGTGCCAGCAGCTCCTGGGACAGGGGGTTGAACACTGAAGCTTTCTTT. Translating it yields CASSSWDRGLNTEAFF. Complete variable domain (other parts from reference TRBV7-9 and TRBJ1-1): DTGVSQNPRHKITKRGQNVTFRCDPISEHNRLYWYRQTLGQGPEFLTYFQNEAQLEKSRLLSDRFSAERPKGSFSTLEIQRTEQGDSAMYLCASSSWDRGLNTEAFFGQGTRLTVV.